This T cell receptor (beta chain) is drawn from a study of OX40 agonist ivuxolimab in advanced cancers. Overall study context: At doses from 0.01 to 10 mg/kg, patients were given intravenous ivuxolimab every 2 weeks. The mean age was about 61 years, ranging from roughly 23 to 80, with around four fifths of participants male.

TCRdb keeps only in-frame clones here, not all; method: immunoSEQ multiplex PCR. This sample has approximately 91,000 clones; about 83% occur once, and the top ten carry roughly 0.5%. Germline-derived CDR1 and CDR2 are SNHLY and FYNNEI. CDR3 length: 13 amino acids. The V and J ends lost 4 bases and 6 bases respectively, with 10 bases between them. The chain is built from TRBV2 and TRBJ1-5; perhaps TRBD1 as D (5 bases). This sequence originates from an adult with an advanced solid tumor such as melanoma, head and neck, liver or kidney cancer. This sample comprised CD4+ or CD8+ T cells sorted from blood, obtained in a trial of the OX40 agonist ivuxolimab. CDR3 sequence: CASSGPDSQPQHF. In DNA form, the CDR3 reads TGTGCCAGCAGTGGCCCAGACAGTCAGCCCCAGCATTTT.